The clone carrying this TCR beta chain was observed many times. Its antigen is currently unknown. This sample was included in a study of blood T cells in healthy people across ages. The germline V gene has CDR1 LGHNA and CDR2 YSLEER. V lost 0 bases and J 3 bases, leaving 15 bases between the germline ends. The CDR3 runs 17 residues. Study results and limitations: The fall in TCR beta diversity per million T cells was roughly linear with age. More naive CD4+ cells and higher diversity were found in long-lived than in aged donors.

Primers used in a second PCR of roughly 6 to 11 cycles were a sample-barcoded 5' primer and a J-beta primer mix. Per sample, CDR3-containing paired-end reads numbered at least 3 million. From the 5' RACE reads, TCRdb called clonotypes with MiXCR, one entry per CDR3 protein. The sample lists roughly 560,000 distinct CDR3 sequences, approximately 25% occurring once. The same data also went into a second study, on T cells of mothers and their children. Per that paper: Every mother supplied over 9.5 million TCR beta CDR3 reads and every child a few million.

Source material: blood. The chain has TRBV4-3 and TRBJ2-1; D perhaps matches TRBD2 (5 bases). This clonotype originated in a boy between 10 and 17 years old in good health. The CDR3 region is CASSQDLTESGYNEQFF. DNA of the CDR3: TGCGCCAGCAGCCAAGATTTAACGGAAAGCGGCTACAATGAGCAGTTCTTC.